This T cell receptor (beta chain) was retrieved from a study of shared clonotypes between healthy human individuals. Study background: Donors consisted of a couple of women and a few men between 18 and 49.

The run depth of the assay was deep. The authors split each subset's genomic DNA evenly across several immunoSEQ plates. Clones were read by immunoSEQ multiplex PCR, and TCRdb kept only the in-frame ones, dropping some. This table holds 400,000 to 500,000 clones, approximately 79% found once. The donors, all of them Caucasian adults, lived in Nashville, Tennessee. For this clone: The same CDR3 arises from other DNA sequences in this sample as well.

V shed 4 bases and J 4 bases; nucleotides not matched to a gene: 3. The CDR3 length is 13 residues. Looked up from germline, CDR1 is MNHEY and CDR2 is SVGAGI. This clonotype originated in a woman in her thirties or forties in good health. Some clones in this sample may be carry-over from other donors' samples. The sample consisted of PBMCs. The V gene is TRBV6-5, the J gene TRBJ1-1, with 7 bases that match TRBD1. CDR3 DNA sequence: TGTGCCAGCAGTTTAGACAGGGCCACTGAAGCTTTCTTT. This encodes CASSLDRATEAFF.